This T cell receptor beta chain was identified during a study of T cell responses to AZD1222 COVID-19 vaccine. Details on this clone: Its antigen is as yet unknown.

Losses at the gene ends were 4 bases for V and 3 bases for J; bases not matched to a gene: 5. This CDR3 has 15 residues. Looked up from germline, CDR1 is SGHNT and CDR2 is YYREEE (reference sequence). Study-level findings and limits: Reportedly, nearly half of unique spike TCRs recognized epitopes outside B.1.351/B.1.1.7 mutations. Baseline testing showed seropositivity in only six AZD1222 recipients. Scientists sampled the repertoires only once the peak T cell response had passed. Across spike, vaccine-associated CD4 TCRs were found, dominant at 160-218 and 743-854.

TCRdb's table, derived via immunoSEQ multiplex PCR, lists solely in-frame clones and lacks some. This table holds approximately 120,000 clones, roughly 90% found once. This clonotype was sampled from an adult in good health. Specimen: peripheral blood, collected on day 0 of MenACWY control vaccination. This chain links TRBV5-4 with TRBJ2-2, with 8 bases identical to TRBD1. The CDR3 coding sequence is TGTGCCAGCAGCGACAACAGGGGGGACACCGGGGAGCTGTTTTTT. Translating gives CASSDNRGDTGELFF.